This T cell receptor beta chain was found in a study of blood T cell repertoires in COVID-19 (dated by TCRdb to 2020 to 2021). About the study as a whole: Samples covering the acute and convalescent phases of COVID-19 were provided by collaborators in the United States, Italy and Spain. Where available, HLA class I and class II types were obtained from metadata supplied by the sample provider rather than from assay-based typing. Nearly every sample came with metadata listing a de-identified subject ID, COVID-19 status, age in years and sex. The dataset comprised deeply sampled blood TCRbeta repertoires from subjects exposed to, actively infected with, or recovered from COVID-19. The prospective study material was composed of cDNA or gDNA derived from T cells, B-cell-depleted T cells, or PBMCs. The samples were drawn from the first 160 participants of the ongoing ImmuneRACE study and from some 1,300 subjects provided by 6 global collaborators. The repertoires were made available in a free public database intended to serve as a resource for research on the immune response to SARS-CoV-2.

The germline V gene encodes CDR1 SGHAT and CDR2 FQDESV (reference sequence). The CDR3 runs 15 residues from the cysteine to the phenylalanine. Of the read, only the CDR3 DNA is kept; its 45 bases are in frame from base 1. The V end loses 1 base and the J end loses 3 bases, and a stretch of 13 bases separates them. This clone is a singleton in its sample. Which antigen it targets is not known. Qualities for individual bases were not recorded, and no much larger clone is one base off. Study-level results and caveats: How much clinical and demographic metadata was included differed by source and by participant, and the metadata was provided uncurated.

The immunoSEQ Assay, a bias-controlled multiplex PCR, was used to amplify TCRbeta CDR3 regions from genomic DNA. The authors' pipeline ran thus. The number of nucleated cells in each sample was estimated from the amplification of reference gene primers within the assay. To quantify the absolute abundance of each unique TCRbeta CDR3 rearrangement, sequence reads were collapsed and filtered. For each sample, productive Simpson clonality was calculated as the square root of Simpson's diversity index over productive rearrangements. Drawn from immuneACCESS, this table holds only the in-frame rearrangements with V and J called that TCRdb kept. Clones are partly lost; checked studies trace under half to an unresolved V gene and leave the rest unexplained. The DNA was the basis for D and trimming; V, J and clone size are from that table. Here the sample has 60,000 to 85,000 clones; around 85% occur a single time. Clones ranked in the top ten supply around 4.4% of the sample.

The collaborating institutions used their own protocols to collect whole blood in K2EDTA tubes. For TCRbeta analysis, collaborators shipped samples as frozen whole blood, isolated PBMCs, or DNA extracted from either of those sample types. The rearrangement joined TRBV11-1 to TRBJ2-7, with TRBD1 as a weak D call on 5 bases. Sample: peripheral blood. The receptor was derived from a man aged 50-59 years with active COVID-19. At the DNA level, the sequence is TGTGCCAGCAGCTTAGTTACAACAGGAAACTACGAGCAGTACTTC. Its product reads: CASSLVTTGNYEQYF. Supplemented by the reference TRBV11-1 and TRBJ2-7 proteins around the CDR3, the complete variable domain is EAEVAQSPRYKITEKSQAVAFWCDPISGHATLYWYRQILGQGPELLVQFQDESVVDDSQLPKDRFSAERLKGVDSTLKIQPAELGDSAMYLCASSLVTTGNYEQYFGPGTRLTVT.